This TCR beta chain was sequenced during a study of T cells in localized non-small cell lung cancer. Overall study results and limits: Uninvolved adjacent lung showed the highest T cell clonality, exceeding tumor.

The assay was immunoSEQ multiplex PCR, and TCRdb's table has in-frame clones only and misses some. Of 40,000 to 65,000 clones in the sample, approximately 88% are singletons; the top ten hold roughly 17%. CDR3 length: 16 amino acids. With V trimmed by 0 bases and J by 5 bases, 8 bases remained unmatched. Germline CDR1 SGDLS, CDR2 YYNGEE. With respect to this clone: What it recognizes is unknown.

This TCR came from a man aged 35 to 70 with stage III lung adenocarcinoma. The source was peripheral blood mononuclear cells, collected before any cancer treatment. V gene TRBV9 combines with J gene TRBJ2-1; 7 positions agree with TRBD2. The CDR3 sequence is CASSVGLAGVDNEQFF. The CDR3 coding sequence is TGTGCCAGCAGCGTAGGTCTGGCGGGAGTCGACAATGAGCAGTTCTTC. Complete variable domain (other parts from reference TRBV9 and TRBJ2-1): DSGVTQTPKHLITATGQRVTLRCSPRSGDLSVYWYQQSLDQGLQFLIQYYNGEERAKGNILERFSAQQFPDLHSELNLSSLELGDSALYFCASSVGLAGVDNEQFFGPGTRLTVL.